Listed below are T cell receptor beta chains from one sample, sequenced in a study of control samples from healthy donors and cancer patients. Data came from immunoSEQ multiplex PCR; TCRdb stores just in-frame clones and leaves some out. The sample yields 150,000 to 200,000 clones, approximately 92% seen once. Sequencing input: blood. The receptor source for this set is a man aged 18 to 29 in good health. The CDR3 runs from the conserved cysteine through the conserved F or W. The order of the fields is J gene, D gene, V gene, clone size, CDR3 DNA, CDR3 protein. A D gene is named only where the DNA matches it firmly. Size values are once, few and many counts, or a class for expanded clones, and some rows have none.

J: TRBJ1-6; D: -; V: TRBV28; size: -; DNA: TGTGCCAGCAGTTTAGGAAGGGCCGATAATTCACCCCTCCACTTT; CDR3: CASSLGRADNSPLHF
J: TRBJ1-1; D: -; V: TRBV30; size: -; DNA: TGTGCCTGGAGTTGGGGGAGGGGGGGCCCTGAAGCTTTCTTT; CDR3: CAWSWGRGGPEAFF
J: TRBJ1-2; D: -; V: TRBV5-1; size: -; DNA: TGCGCCAGCAGCTTTGGGGGCATAAACTATGGCTACACCTTC; CDR3: CASSFGGINYGYTF
J: TRBJ1-2; D: -; V: TRBV27; size: -; DNA: TGTGCCAGCAGTTTGAGTGGAGCTTATGGCTACACCTTC; CDR3: CASSLSGAYGYTF
J: TRBJ1-2; D: -; V: TRBV2; size: -; DNA: TGTGCCAGCAGCCCGACAGTCTATGGCTACACCTTC; CDR3: CASSPTVYGYTF
J: TRBJ2-7; D: TRBD1; V: TRBV2; size: once; DNA: TGTGCCAGCACCCCAAGAGGTACAGGGGAAGGCGAGCAGTACTTC; CDR3: CASTPRGTGEGEQYF
J: TRBJ2-7; D: -; V: TRBV25-1; size: -; DNA: TGTGCCAGCAGACCGGCGGGGGCTAGCTACGAGCAGTACTTC; CDR3: CASRPAGASYEQYF
J: TRBJ2-4; D: -; V: TRBV12-3/TRBV12-4; size: -; DNA: TGTGCCAGCACCGGACTGAGAAACATTCAGTACTTC; CDR3: CASTGLRNIQYF
J: TRBJ1-5; D: TRBD1; V: TRBV3-1/TRBV3-2; size: -; DNA: TGTGCCAGCAGCTTCGGACAGGCAGGCGATCAGCCCCAGCATTTT; CDR3: CASSFGQAGDQPQHF
J: TRBJ1-2; D: TRBD1; V: TRBV6-5; size: -; DNA: TGTGCCACCAGCCGGGACAGGGGCGGGTACTATGGCTACACCTTC; CDR3: CATSRDRGGYYGYTF
J: TRBJ2-3; D: TRBD2; V: TRBV24-1; size: -; DNA: TGTGCCACCGGGACTAGCGGGACAGATACGCAGTATTTT; CDR3: CATGTSGTDTQYF
J: TRBJ2-1; D: TRBD2; V: TRBV9; size: -; DNA: TGTGCCAGCAGGGCCGGGACTAGCGGGGGGGACAATGAGCAGTTCTTC; CDR3: CASRAGTSGGDNEQFF
J: TRBJ1-3; D: -; V: TRBV28; size: -; DNA: TGTGCCAGCAGTTTGGGGGGGCATGGAAACACCATATATTTT; CDR3: CASSLGGHGNTIYF
J: TRBJ1-1; D: -; V: TRBV5-6; size: once; DNA: TGTGCCAGCAGCCGGATGGGCAGGGAGGGTGGCACTGAAGCTTTCTTT; CDR3: CASSRMGREGGTEAFF
J: TRBJ1-2; D: -; V: TRBV12-3/TRBV12-4; size: -; DNA: TGTGCCAGCAGTTTTACTAACTATGGCTACACCTTC; CDR3: CASSFTNYGYTF
J: TRBJ1-4; D: -; V: TRBV7-3; size: -; DNA: TGTGCCAGCAGCCTACCTGGCAGGGAAGGGGAAAAACTGTTTTTT; CDR3: CASSLPGREGEKLFF
J: TRBJ2-1; D: -; V: TRBV27; size: -; DNA: TGTGCCAGCAGTTTTGCAGGGGCCCGGGGCAATGAGCAGTTCTTC; CDR3: CASSFAGARGNEQFF
J: TRBJ2-5; D: -; V: TRBV6-6; size: -; DNA: TGTGCCTCTCGGGGTGGGGAGACCCAGTACTTC; CDR3: CASRGGETQYF
J: TRBJ2-4; D: TRBD1; V: TRBV6-1; size: -; DNA: TGTGCCAGCAGTAAAGACAGGGGGCTAGGAAACATTCAGTACTTC; CDR3: CASSKDRGLGNIQYF
J: TRBJ2-1; D: -; V: TRBV5-1; size: -; DNA: TGCGCCAGCAGCCCCTGGGGGCGGCCCTCCTACAATGAGCAGTTCTTC; CDR3: CASSPWGRPSYNEQFF
J: TRBJ2-2; D: -; V: TRBV12-3/TRBV12-4; size: -; DNA: TGTGCCAGCAGTTGGAGGGTTCAAAGTGAGCTGTTTTTT; CDR3: CASSWRVQSELFF
J: TRBJ2-3; D: -; V: TRBV10-2; size: -; DNA: TGCGCCAGCATCCTGGGGCTCGGCCCACAAGATACGCAGTATTTT; CDR3: CASILGLGPQDTQYF
J: TRBJ1-5; D: TRBD1; V: TRBV10-1; size: -; DNA: TGCGCCAGCAGTGCCCCGGGACAGGGGGCGAGAGGCAATCAGCCCCAGCATTTT; CDR3: CASSAPGQGARGNQPQHF
J: TRBJ1-1; D: -; V: TRBV15; size: once; DNA: TGTGCCACCAGCAGAGTCGGGGCAACTGAAGCTTTCTTT; CDR3: CATSRVGATEAFF
J: TRBJ2-7; D: TRBD2; V: TRBV19; size: -; DNA: TGTGCCAGTAGTGAGGGAGGGCGGATAACTTCTGGCGAGCAGTACTTC; CDR3: CASSEGGRITSGEQYF
J: TRBJ2-7; D: TRBD1; V: TRBV9; size: -; DNA: TGTGCCAGCAGCGCTAGTGGGACAGACTTCTACGAGCAGTACTTC; CDR3: CASSASGTDFYEQYF
J: TRBJ2-3; D: TRBD2; V: TRBV9; size: -; DNA: TGTGCCAGCAGCGTAATAGCGGGGGGACCGGGTACGCAGTATTTT; CDR3: CASSVIAGGPGTQYF
J: TRBJ2-7; D: -; V: TRBV4-1; size: -; DNA: TGCGCCAGCAGCCAAGTGGACACCATCTACGAGCAGTACTTC; CDR3: CASSQVDTIYEQYF
J: TRBJ2-2; D: -; V: TRBV5-1; size: -; DNA: TGCGCCAGCCGAGTAGGGGGGCCCGGGGAGCTGTTTTTT; CDR3: CASRVGGPGELFF
J: TRBJ2-7; D: -; V: TRBV29-1; size: -; DNA: TGCAGCGTTACCAGGGGAGGGTTAGAAGAGCAGTACTTC; CDR3: CSVTRGGLEEQYF
J: TRBJ2-3; D: -; V: TRBV24-1; size: -; DNA: TGTGCCACCAGGTCCAATAAAGATACGCAGTATTTT; CDR3: CATRSNKDTQYF
J: TRBJ1-4; D: -; V: TRBV10-3; size: -; DNA: TGTGCCATCAGTGCAAGACGGACCGTTGATGAAAAACTGTTTTTT; CDR3: CAISARRTVDEKLFF
J: TRBJ2-1; D: TRBD1; V: TRBV5-1; size: once; DNA: TGCGCCAGCAGCTTTAACTCAGGGGGCGCGGGAAATGAGCAGTTCTTC; CDR3: CASSFNSGGAGNEQFF
J: TRBJ2-3; D: -; V: TRBV28; size: -; DNA: TGTGCCAGCAGTTCGCCCGGCCTGACTAGCACAGATACGCAGTATTTT; CDR3: CASSSPGLTSTDTQYF
J: TRBJ1-5; D: -; V: TRBV27; size: -; DNA: TGTGCCAGCAGTTCCCACCCGGGGGCGGGCAATCAGCCCCAGCATTTT; CDR3: CASSSHPGAGNQPQHF
J: TRBJ2-2; D: TRBD2; V: TRBV19; size: -; DNA: TGTGCCAGTAGTCGACTAGCGGGGATAGACACCGGGGAGCTGTTTTTT; CDR3: CASSRLAGIDTGELFF
J: TRBJ2-7; D: -; V: TRBV27; size: -; DNA: TGTGCCAGCAGAAGTGTGCGATCCCACTACGAGCAGTACTTC; CDR3: CASRSVRSHYEQYF